One TCR beta chain is described in this entry. What it recognizes is unknown. Assay used: immunoSEQ multiplex PCR; TCRdb lists only in-frame clones, some missing. The table has about 160,000 clones, 86% seen once. The sample is drawn from a study of cytomegalovirus exposure and HLA in healthy donors. Germline loops: CDR1 SGHAT, CDR2 FQNNGV. The trim removed 1 base at V and 4 bases at J, leaving 0 bases unmatched. The CDR3 runs 13 residues. Study-level results: Cytomegalovirus status was reportedly diagnosed by the classifier with high specificity and sensitivity. Some TCR beta chains (over 150 of them) were listed as cytomegalovirus-associated.

V is TRBV11-2 and J is TRBJ2-7; 8 bases are shared with TRBD1. The receptor was isolated from a woman in her twenties or thirties in good health and CMV-seronegative. The sequencing sample was made of PBMCs. The DNA for the CDR3 is TGTGCCAGCAGCTTAGGGACAGGGTACGAGCAGTACTTC. Protein product: CASSLGTGYEQYF. The variable domain in full, with the rest retrieved from reference TRBV11-2 and TRBJ2-7, is EAGVAQSPRYKIIEKRQSVAFWCNPISGHATLYWYQQILGQGPKLLIQFQNNGVVDDSQLPKDRFSAERLKGVDSTLKIQPAKLEDSAVYLCASSLGTGYEQYFGPGTRLTVT.